This T cell receptor beta chain is drawn from a study of OX40 agonist ivuxolimab in advanced cancers. Study results and caveats: CD4+ and CD8+ blood T cells expanded clonally by week 6 at 0.1 to 3.0 mg/kg.

The CDR3 extends over 15 amino acids. Germline-derived CDR1 and CDR2 are KGHSH and LQKENI. Trimming removed 5 bases from V and 4 bases from J, with 15 bases in between. Assay used: immunoSEQ multiplex PCR; TCRdb lists only in-frame clones, some missing. This sample has tens of thousands of clones, with about 85% found just once. Turning to this clone: Its antigen is unknown.

The specimen was CD4+ or CD8+ T cells sorted from blood, collected in a trial of the OX40 agonist ivuxolimab. This TCR was recovered from an adult with an advanced solid tumor such as melanoma, head and neck, liver or kidney cancer. The chain links TRBV18 to TRBJ1-5; tentatively, D is TRBD1 (6 bases). CDR3 in amino acids: CASSEQGNGNQPQHF. In DNA, the CDR3 is TGTGCCAGCTCAGAACAGGGTAATGGTAATCAGCCCCAGCATTTT.